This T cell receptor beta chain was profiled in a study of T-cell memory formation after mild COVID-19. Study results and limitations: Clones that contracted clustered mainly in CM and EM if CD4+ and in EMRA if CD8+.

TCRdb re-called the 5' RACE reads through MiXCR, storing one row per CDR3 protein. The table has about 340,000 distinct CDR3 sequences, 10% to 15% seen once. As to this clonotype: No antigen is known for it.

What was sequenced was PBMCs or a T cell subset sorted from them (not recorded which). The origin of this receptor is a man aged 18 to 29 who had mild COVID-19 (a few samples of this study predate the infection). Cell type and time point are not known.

The CDR3: CASFQGNTEAFF. As DNA, the CDR3 is TGTGCCAGCTTTCAGGGGAACACTGAAGCTTTCTTT. This chain joins TRBV6-1 and TRBJ1-1; D perhaps matches TRBD1 (5 bases). Germline V gene lookup returns CDR1 MNHNS and CDR2 SASEGT. The CDR3 runs to 12 residues. The V end was cut by 8 bases, the J end by 1 base, with 8 bases between.